This entry lists 24 T cell receptor beta chains sequenced from one sample in a study of T cell repertoires in cytomegalovirus infection. From the reads, TCRdb called clonotypes with MiXCR, one entry per CDR3 protein. The sample holds about 260,000 distinct CDR3 sequences, approximately 9% seen once. The source material was PBMCs. The source is a human donor in good health (CMV status not recorded). Some clones in this sample may be carry-over from other donors' samples.

This clonotype was seen a few times. V usage is TRBV4-3 and J usage is TRBJ2-4, with 8 nucleotides matching TRBD2. Germline V gene lookup returns CDR1 LGHNA and CDR2 YSLEER. This CDR3 spans 15 amino acids. Unmatched junction bases numbered 3, after V lost 0 bases and J lost 5 bases. Here the CDR3 reads CASSQEGTSQNIQYF. The CDR3 DNA follows: TGCGCCAGCAGCCAAGAGGGGACTAGTCAAAACATTCAGTACTTC.

There are many counts of this clonotype. This sequence joins TRBV7-8 and TRBJ2-5; TRBD2 might be the D (6 bases). CDR3 length equals 13 residues. Trimming removed 3 bases at V and 4 bases at J, with 9 bases between. CDR1 is SGHVS, CDR2 FQNEAQ, per germline. The CDR3 coding sequence is TGTGCCAGCAGCTTGTTCGGGGGAGAGACCCAGTACTTC. It specifies CASSLFGGETQYF.

This clonotype showed up many times. The chain carries TRBV7-2 and TRBJ2-5, with no clear D. Germline assignment: CDR1 SGHTA and CDR2 FQGNSA. V shed 5 bases and J shed 5 bases, with 15 bases lying between them. The CDR3 has 14 amino acids. Written as DNA, the CDR3 is TGTGCCAGCAGCACCTCGCCCTGGACGGAGACCCAGTACTTC. This gives the protein CASSTSPWTETQYF.

V and J are TRBV24-1 and TRBJ2-7; the D gene is possibly TRBD2 (6 bases). In germline, CDR1 is KGHDR, CDR2 SFDVKD. Trimming cost V 4 bases and J 5 bases, with 11 bases left between them. There are 13 residues in the CDR3. CDR3 bases: TGTGCCACCAGTGACGGGGGAATCAACGAGCAGTACTTC. This translates into CATSDGGINEQYF.

This clonotype has at least ten counts. The V gene is TRBV7-8, the J gene TRBJ2-7, with D tentatively TRBD1 (6 bases). Germline values: CDR1 SGHVS, CDR2 FQNEAQ. The CDR3 length is 15 residues. The V and J ends lost 5 bases and 2 bases respectively, with 16 bases between them. Here the CDR3 reads CASSERDTFTYEQYF. The CDR3 nucleotides are TGTGCCAGCAGCGAACGGGACACTTTCACCTACGAGCAGTACTTC.

The chain employs TRBV5-5 and TRBJ2-7, with TRBD1 matching over 8 bases. The V and J ends lost 4 bases and 0 bases, in that order; junction bases with no gene match: 6. The CDR3 runs 15 residues. Per the germline V gene, CDR1 is SGHKS and CDR2 is YYEKEE (reference sequence). The CDR3 DNA reads TGTGCCAGCAGCATTGGGCAGGGGGCCTCCTACGAGCAGTACTTC. Translating gives CASSIGQGASYEQYF. Full variable domain (missing parts from reference TRBV5-5 and TRBJ2-7): DAGVTQSPTHLIKTRGQQVTLRCSPISGHKSVSWYQQVLGQGPQFIFQYYEKEERGRGNFPDRFSARQFPNYSSELNVNALLLGDSALYLCASSIGQGASYEQYFGPGTRLTVT.

This clonotype was recorded many times. CDR3 DNA: TGTGCCAGCAGCTACAACAGGGCCCACGAGCAGTACTTC. Residues: CASSYNRAHEQYF. V and J are TRBV5-4 and TRBJ2-7; perhaps TRBD1 as D (6 bases). Deletions cut 3 bases from V and 5 bases from J, with 12 bases between. Germline CDR1 is SGHNT and CDR2 is YYREEE (reference sequence). The CDR3 runs 13 residues.

This clonotype was observed at least ten times. The chain couples TRBV2 to TRBJ2-7; D is possibly TRBD1 (6 bases). Germline V CDR1 and CDR2: SNHLY, FYNNEI. The CDR3 runs 15 residues. Trimming stripped 7 bases from V and 6 bases from J, with 22 bases between. The CDR3 is CASTFSPQQGGEQYF. In nucleotides, the CDR3 is TGTGCCAGCACGTTCTCTCCCCAACAGGGTGGCGAGCAGTACTTC.

The sample holds many counts of this clonotype. This chain joins TRBV7-2 and TRBJ2-4, with D unclear. This CDR3 is built from 16 residues. Per germline, CDR1 SGHTA and CDR2 FQGNSA. Trimming left V 4 bases short and J 1 base short, with 14 bases between. The CDR3: CASSSDGLTAKNIQYF. The CDR3 DNA sequence: TGTGCCAGCAGCTCGGACGGGCTTACGGCCAAAAACATTCAGTACTTC.

The chain carries TRBV7-2 and TRBJ2-2; possibly TRBD1 or TRBD2 for D (5 bases each). Germline loops: CDR1 SGHTA, CDR2 FQGNSA. This CDR3 is 14 amino acids long. The ends were cut back, 5 bases at V and 3 bases at J, with 10 bases in the middle. In DNA form, the CDR3 reads TGTGCCAGCAGCCGGGACGGTCACACCGGGGAGCTGTTTTTT. It codes for CASSRDGHTGELFF.

This clonotype occurred a few times. The J gene is TRBJ2-5, the V gene TRBV20-1; 7 nucleotides align to TRBD1. The ends lost 5 bases at V and 2 bases at J; junction bases unmatched: 17. This CDR3 spans 17 amino acids. Germline V gene lookup returns CDR1 DFQATT and CDR2 SNEGSKA (reference sequence). CDR3 in DNA: TGCAGTGCTGGGGCCGGGACAGCTTCACTACCTCAAGAGACCCAGTACTTC. Amino acids: CSAGAGTASLPQETQYF.

This chain uses TRBV29-1 with TRBJ1-1; possible D gene TRBD1, 6 bases. Germline CDR1 is SQVTM and CDR2 is ANQGSEA. The V and J ends lost 5 bases and 3 bases respectively, with 16 bases between them. The CDR3 is 14 amino acids. CDR3 protein: CSVHPGGLDTEAFF. In nucleotides, the CDR3 is TGCAGCGTTCATCCTGGGGGCTTGGACACTGAAGCTTTCTTT.

The CDR3 sequence is CAWSAGINQPQHF. DNA of the CDR3: TGTGCCTGGAGTGCCGGAATTAATCAGCCCCAGCATTTT. The rearrangement links TRBV30 to TRBJ1-5; unclear D gene. The germline gives CDR1 GTSNPN, CDR2 SVGIG (reference sequence). The CDR3 runs to 13 residues. V shed 1 base and J shed 4 bases, with 8 bases lying between them.

The table lists this clonotype with many counts. The chain couples TRBV5-1 to TRBJ1-2; TRBD1 matches 7 bases. The germline CDR1 and CDR2 sequences are SGHRS and YFSETQ. Trimming at V came to 4 bases and at J to 5 bases, leaving 11 bases not matched to a gene. The CDR3 is made up of 15 amino acids. The CDR3 reads CASSPPHRGGYGYTF. The CDR3 bases are TGCGCCAGCAGCCCTCCACACAGGGGAGGGTATGGCTACACCTTC. The full variable domain, in which reference TRBV5-1 and TRBJ1-2 provide the parts outside the CDR3, is KAGVTQTPRYLIKTRGQQVTLSCSPISGHRSVSWYQQTPGQGLQFLFEYFSETQRNKGNFPGRFSGRQFSNSRSEMNVSTLELGDSALYLCASSPPHRGGYGYTFGSGTRLTVV.

The chain recombines TRBV5-6 with TRBJ2-5; D remains ambiguous. CDR3 size: 12 residues. Germline values: CDR1 SGHDT, CDR2 YYEEEE. Trimming took off 1 base at V and 7 bases at J, with 8 bases between the two ends. DNA for the CDR3: TGTGCCAGCAGCTTGATTGTGGGGACCCAGTACTTC. Its translation: CASSLIVGTQYF.

This clonotype has a count of ten or more. The chain couples TRBV6-2 or TRBV6-3 to TRBJ1-1; tentative D call: TRBD1 (5 bases). CDR3 size: 12 residues. V was shortened by 6 bases and J by 7 bases, with 12 bases between the two germline ends. The germline V gene encodes CDR1 MNHEY and CDR2 SVGEGT. Here the CDR3 reads CASSRDGIEAFF. DNA of the CDR3: TGTGCCAGCAGCAGGGACGGCATTGAAGCTTTCTTT.

This sequence joins TRBV7-2 and TRBJ1-2; TRBD1 matches 7 bases. The junction had 5 bases not matched to a gene; V was cut back by 5 bases and J by 2 bases. CDR1 is SGHTA and CDR2 is FQGNSA in the germline V gene. CDR3 length: 14 amino acids. CDR3 region: CASSPMDRNYGYTF. In DNA form, the CDR3 reads TGTGCCAGCAGCCCAATGGACAGGAACTATGGCTACACCTTC.

This clonotype was recorded at least ten times. V and J are TRBV6-2 or TRBV6-3 and TRBJ2-2, with D unresolved. Trimming stripped 6 bases from V and 6 bases from J, with 8 bases between. This CDR3 is built from 12 residues. Germline CDR1 reads MNHEY; CDR2 reads SVGEGT. The CDR3 sequence: CASRPPPGELFF. For the CDR3, the DNA is TGTGCCAGCAGGCCTCCTCCCGGGGAGCTGTTTTTT.

This clonotype showed up just a few times. CDR3 nucleotides: TGCGCCAGCAGCCCCCGGGACTCAGACTACGAGCAGTACTTC. It codes for CASSPRDSDYEQYF. The chain has TRBV5-1 and TRBJ2-7; perhaps TRBD2 as D (6 bases). Deletions cut 4 bases from V and 3 bases from J, with 14 bases between. Germline assignment: CDR1 SGHRS and CDR2 YFSETQ. The CDR3 consists of 14 residues.

The genes are TRBV7-2 and TRBJ1-2, with D perhaps matching TRBD1 (6 bases). Per the germline V gene, CDR1 is SGHTA and CDR2 is FQGNSA. V was shortened by 3 bases and J by 4 bases, with 15 bases between the two germline ends. This CDR3 spans 15 amino acids. CDR3 amino acids: CASSLGWGAFYGYTF. The CDR3 DNA reads TGTGCCAGCAGCTTGGGATGGGGGGCTTTCTATGGCTACACCTTC.

Only a few counts were recorded for this clonotype. CDR3 nucleotide sequence: TGTGCCAGCAGAACAGGACTAGCGGGGGGTGAGCAGTACTTC. It is translated as CASRTGLAGGEQYF. This chain joins TRBV28 and TRBJ2-7, with TRBD2 matching 14 bases. After removal of 6 bases from V and 7 bases from J, the junction contained 5 bases not matched to a gene. The CDR3 loop spans 14 amino acids. Germline CDR1 reads MDHEN; CDR2 reads SYDVKM. The variable domain in full, completed from reference TRBV28 and TRBJ2-7, reads DVKVTQSSRYLVKRTGEKVFLECVQDMDHENMFWYRQDPGLGLRLIYFSYDVKMKEKGDIPEGYSVSREKKERFSLILESASTNQTSMYLCASRTGLAGGEQYFGPGTRLTVT.

V usage is TRBV2 and J usage is TRBJ1-1; D is undetermined. Germline lookup yields CDR1 SNHLY and CDR2 FYNNEI. This CDR3 has 13 amino acids. With 2 bases removed from V and 4 bases from J, the gap between germline ends came to 8 bases. The CDR3 loop is CASSEYEATEAFF. The CDR3 region has the DNA TGTGCCAGCAGTGAATACGAGGCCACTGAAGCTTTCTTT.

This clonotype was found many times. The CDR3 DNA reads TGTGCCAGCACTCGCGGGGGAAAAGAGACCCAGTACTTC. Translating gives CASTRGGKETQYF. J is TRBJ2-5 and V is TRBV12-3 or TRBV12-4; the match to TRBD2 covers 7 bases. The CDR3 totals 13 residues. With 7 bases clipped from V and 3 bases from J, the junction kept 5 bases outside the gene matches.

This clonotype was detected ten times or more. The chain couples TRBV7-2 to TRBJ1-2, with D perhaps TRBD1 (6 bases). CDR3 length: 14 residues. V lost 4 bases to trimming and J lost 6 bases, with 15 bases between them. Germline CDR1 and CDR2: SGHTA and FQGNSA. CDR3 bases: TGTGCCAGCAGCTCGTTCTTGACAGGCCATGGCTACACCTTC. Translated: CASSSFLTGHGYTF.